This T cell receptor (beta chain) was sequenced during a study of shared clonotypes between healthy human individuals. The wider study: Sampling drew on donors who were a couple of women and a few men aged 18 to 49.

CD4+ cells underwent separation, giving CD45RA+ naive and CD45RA-negative memory subsets. The CDR3 extends over 10 amino acids. V lost 6 bases, J lost 7 bases, and 10 bases lay in between. CDR1 DFQATT and CDR2 SNEGSKA come from the germline V gene (reference sequence). Study observations and caveats: For naive CD4 cells, around 5% of clonotypes were shared across a few donors. Larger richness was generally estimated for naive than memory subsets.

This clone was detected only once. Its specificity is unknown. This table comes from immunoSEQ multiplex PCR, and its TCRdb copy is limited to in-frame clones, with some not included. Of 950,000 to 1,300,000 clones in the sample, approximately 72% were seen once. The V gene is TRBV20-1, the J gene TRBJ2-7, with D hard to call. This TCR was sampled from a young man in good health. The source material was memory CD4+ T cells sorted from blood. The subset here: CD45RA-negative fraction. The CDR3 coding sequence is TGCAGTGCCCGACGGTCGGAGCAGTACTTC. Protein sequence: CSARRSEQYF.